The clone carrying this T cell receptor (beta chain) was counted many times. Trimming shortened V by 1 base and J by 3 bases, and 12 bases separated the two germline ends. The CDR3 runs 15 residues. Germline V gene data show CDR1 as MGHRA and CDR2 as YSYEKL. Each CDR3 protein gets one entry after TCRdb re-called the 5' RACE reads with MiXCR. The table includes 120,000 or so distinct CDR3 sequences, roughly 3.2% detected once. These data are taken from a study of neurological immune-mediated disorders. The unsorted libraries were made from 2 million PBMCs kept at -80 C. The receptor's source is a woman aged 25 to 39 with multiple sclerosis. This chain links TRBV4-1 with TRBJ2-5; D possibly matches TRBD1 or TRBD2 (5 bases each). The sequenced material came from PBMCs. CDR3 nucleotides: TGCGCCAGCAGCCAAGTGAGGGGTTTGGAAGAGACCCAGTACTTC. Translating it yields CASSQVRGLEETQYF.